The present T cell receptor beta chain was sequenced within a study of OX40 agonist ivuxolimab in advanced cancers. Study-wide results and limits: On average, a greater number of expanded clones characterised CD8+ T cells relative to CD4+. The work left the antigen specificity of expanded peripheral T cells undetermined. CD4+ and CD8+ blood T cells expanded clonally by week 6 at 0.1 to 3.0 mg/kg.

Patients with autoimmune history or systemic immunosuppression were excluded. The repertoire was sequenced with immunoSEQ multiplex PCR; TCRdb's copy has only in-frame clones and lacks some. The table includes tens of thousands of clones, about 88% detected once. About this clone: Its antigen is as yet unknown.

Sample: CD4+ or CD8+ T cells sorted from blood, taken in a trial of the OX40 agonist ivuxolimab. The TCR originated in an adult with an advanced solid tumor such as melanoma, head and neck, liver or kidney cancer.

In nucleotides, the CDR3 is TGTGCCAGCAGCTCCCAGGGGCAGGGTTACAATGAGCAGTTCTTC. Residues: CASSSQGQGYNEQFF. This chain links TRBV5-4 with TRBJ2-1; a weak D match, TRBD1 (6 bases). The germline V gene has CDR1 SGHNT and CDR2 YYREEE (reference sequence). The CDR3 loop spans 15 amino acids. V was clipped by 3 bases and J by 4 bases, with 14 bases between them. Full variable domain (outside the CDR3, taken from reference TRBV5-4 and TRBJ2-1): ETGVTQSPTHLIKTRGQQVTLRCSSQSGHNTVSWYQQALGQGPQFIFQYYREEENGRGNFPPRFSGLQFPNYSSELNVNALELDDSALYLCASSSQGQGYNEQFFGPGTRLTVL.